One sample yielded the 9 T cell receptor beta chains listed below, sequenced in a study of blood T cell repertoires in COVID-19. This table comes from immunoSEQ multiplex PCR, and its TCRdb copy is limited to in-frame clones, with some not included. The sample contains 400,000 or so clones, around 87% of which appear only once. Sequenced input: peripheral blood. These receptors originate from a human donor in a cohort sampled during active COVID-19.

CDR3 sequence (DNA): TGTGCCAGCAGCTTAAGCAGCGGAACCTACAATGAGCAGTTCTTC. This codes for CASSLSSGTYNEQFF. The V and J genes are TRBV7-3 and TRBJ2-1, with D possibly matching TRBD2 (5 bases). The germline V gene encodes CDR1 SGHTA and CDR2 FQGTGA. There are 15 residues in the CDR3. The V end lost 1 base, the J end lost 2 bases, and 9 bases lay between the germline ends.

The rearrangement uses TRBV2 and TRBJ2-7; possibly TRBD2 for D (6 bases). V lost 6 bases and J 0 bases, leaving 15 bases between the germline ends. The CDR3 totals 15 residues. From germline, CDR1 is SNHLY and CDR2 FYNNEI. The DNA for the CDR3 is TGTGCCAGCAGGACTGCTAGCGCAAGCTCCTACGAGCAGTACTTC. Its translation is CASRTASASSYEQYF.

The CDR3 loop reads CASSQEPRTSYEQYF. Here the CDR3 DNA reads TGCGCCAGCAGCCAAGAACCCCGGACTAGCTATGAGCAGTACTTC. This rearrangement joins TRBV4-1 to TRBJ2-7, with TRBD2 matching over 8 bases. The germline V gene has CDR1 MGHRA and CDR2 YSYEKL. V was pared by 0 bases and J by 7 bases, with 8 bases of the junction left unmatched. The CDR3 spans 15 residues.

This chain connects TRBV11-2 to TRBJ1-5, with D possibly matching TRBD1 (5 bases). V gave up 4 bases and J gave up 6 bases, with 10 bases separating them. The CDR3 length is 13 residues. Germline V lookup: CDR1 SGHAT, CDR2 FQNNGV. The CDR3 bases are TGTGCCAGCAGCTGGGGTAGGGGTCAGCCCCAGCATTTT. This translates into CASSWGRGQPQHF.

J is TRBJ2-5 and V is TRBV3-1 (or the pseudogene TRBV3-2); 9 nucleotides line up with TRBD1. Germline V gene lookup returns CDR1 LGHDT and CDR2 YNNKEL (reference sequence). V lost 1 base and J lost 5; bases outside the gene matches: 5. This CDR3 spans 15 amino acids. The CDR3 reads CASSQGQGVFETQYF. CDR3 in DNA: TGTGCCAGCAGCCAAGGACAGGGGGTATTCGAGACCCAGTACTTC.

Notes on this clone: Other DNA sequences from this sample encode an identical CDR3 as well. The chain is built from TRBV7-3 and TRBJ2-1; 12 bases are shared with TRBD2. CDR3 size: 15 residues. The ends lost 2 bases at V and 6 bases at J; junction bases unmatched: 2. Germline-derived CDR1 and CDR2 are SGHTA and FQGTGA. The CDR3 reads CASSLLAGGLNEQFF. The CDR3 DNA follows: TGTGCCAGCAGCTTACTAGCGGGGGGGCTCAATGAGCAGTTCTTC.

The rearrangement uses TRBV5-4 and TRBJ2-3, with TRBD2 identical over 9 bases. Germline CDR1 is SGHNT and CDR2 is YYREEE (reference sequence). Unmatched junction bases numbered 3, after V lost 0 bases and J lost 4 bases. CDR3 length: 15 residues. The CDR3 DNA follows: TGTGCCAGCAGCTTGGCTGGCGGGGGGGCAGATACGCAGTATTTT. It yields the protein CASSLAGGGADTQYF. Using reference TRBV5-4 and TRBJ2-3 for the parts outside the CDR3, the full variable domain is ETGVTQSPTHLIKTRGQQVTLRCSSQSGHNTVSWYQQALGQGPQFIFQYYREEENGRGNFPPRFSGLQFPNYSSELNVNALELDDSALYLCASSLAGGGADTQYFGPGTRLTVL.

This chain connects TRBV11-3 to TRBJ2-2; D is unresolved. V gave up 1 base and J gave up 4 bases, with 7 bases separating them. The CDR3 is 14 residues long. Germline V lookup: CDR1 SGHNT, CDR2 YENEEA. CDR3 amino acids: CASSLVSATGELFF. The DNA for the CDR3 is TGTGCCAGCAGCTTAGTGAGTGCCACCGGGGAGCTGTTTTTT.

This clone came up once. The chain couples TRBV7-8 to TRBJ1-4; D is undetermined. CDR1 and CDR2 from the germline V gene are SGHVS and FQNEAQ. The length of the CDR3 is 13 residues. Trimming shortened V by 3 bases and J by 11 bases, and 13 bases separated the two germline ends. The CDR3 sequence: CASSLAGLRKLFF. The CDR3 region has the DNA TGTGCCAGCAGCTTGGCGGGGTTGAGGAAACTGTTTTTT.